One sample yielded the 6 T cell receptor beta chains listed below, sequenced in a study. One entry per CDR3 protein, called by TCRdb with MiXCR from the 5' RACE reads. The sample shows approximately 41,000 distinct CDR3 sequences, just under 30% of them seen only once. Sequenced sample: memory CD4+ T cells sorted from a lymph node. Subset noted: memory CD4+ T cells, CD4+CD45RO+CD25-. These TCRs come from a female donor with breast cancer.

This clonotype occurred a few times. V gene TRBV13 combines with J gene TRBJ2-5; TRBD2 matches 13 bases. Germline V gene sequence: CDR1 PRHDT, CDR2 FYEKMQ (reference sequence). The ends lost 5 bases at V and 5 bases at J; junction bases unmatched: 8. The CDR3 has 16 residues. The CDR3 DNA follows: TGTGCCAGCAGCCCCCGGGGGACTAGCGGGACGGAGACCCAGTACTTC. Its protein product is CASSPRGTSGTETQYF.

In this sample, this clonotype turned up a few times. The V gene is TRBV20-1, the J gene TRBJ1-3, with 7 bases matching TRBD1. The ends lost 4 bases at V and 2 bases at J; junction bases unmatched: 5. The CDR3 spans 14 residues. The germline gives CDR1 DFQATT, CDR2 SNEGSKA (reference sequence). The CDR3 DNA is TGCAGTGCTAAACAGGGGAACACTGGAAACACCATATATTTT. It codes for CSAKQGNTGNTIYF.

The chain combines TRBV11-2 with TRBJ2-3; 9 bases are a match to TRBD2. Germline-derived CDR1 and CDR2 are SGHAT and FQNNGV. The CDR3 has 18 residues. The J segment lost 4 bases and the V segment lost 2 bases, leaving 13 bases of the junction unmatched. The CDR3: CASSLTPAGGIYADTQYF. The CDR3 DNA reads TGTGCCAGCAGCTTAACGCCAGCGGGAGGTATTTACGCAGATACGCAGTATTTT.

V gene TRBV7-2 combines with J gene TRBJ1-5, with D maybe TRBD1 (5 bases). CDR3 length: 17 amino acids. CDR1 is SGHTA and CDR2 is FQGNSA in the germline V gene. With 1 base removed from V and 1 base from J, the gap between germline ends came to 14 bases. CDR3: CASSLVGSGKSNQPQHF. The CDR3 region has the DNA TGTGCCAGCAGCTTAGTGGGGTCAGGGAAAAGCAATCAGCCCCAGCATTTT.

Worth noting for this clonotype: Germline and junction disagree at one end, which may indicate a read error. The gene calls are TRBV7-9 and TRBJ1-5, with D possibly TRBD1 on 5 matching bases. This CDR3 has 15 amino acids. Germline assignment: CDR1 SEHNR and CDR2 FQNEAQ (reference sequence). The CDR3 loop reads CAGSFGGLGNQPQHF. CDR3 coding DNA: TGTGCCGGCAGCTTTGGGGGTCTGGGCAATCAGCCCCAGCATTTT.

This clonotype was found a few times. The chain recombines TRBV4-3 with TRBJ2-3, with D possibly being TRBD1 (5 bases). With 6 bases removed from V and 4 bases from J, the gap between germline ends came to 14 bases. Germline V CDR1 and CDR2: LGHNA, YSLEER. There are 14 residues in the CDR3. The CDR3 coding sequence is TGCGCCAGCAGGTTGTCCAGGGTGGCAGATACGCAGTATTTT. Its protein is CASRLSRVADTQYF.